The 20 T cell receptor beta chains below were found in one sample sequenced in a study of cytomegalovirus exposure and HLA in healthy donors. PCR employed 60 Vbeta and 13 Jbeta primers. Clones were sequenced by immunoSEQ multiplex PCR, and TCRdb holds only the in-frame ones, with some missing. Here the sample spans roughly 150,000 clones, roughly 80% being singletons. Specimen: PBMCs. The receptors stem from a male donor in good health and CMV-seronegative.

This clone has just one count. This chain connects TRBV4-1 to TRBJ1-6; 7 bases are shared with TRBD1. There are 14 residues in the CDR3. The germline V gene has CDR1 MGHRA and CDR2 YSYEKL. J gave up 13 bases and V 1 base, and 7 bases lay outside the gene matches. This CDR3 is CASSQAGTVKPLHF. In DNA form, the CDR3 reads TGCGCCAGCAGCCAAGCCGGGACAGTTAAGCCCCTCCACTTT.

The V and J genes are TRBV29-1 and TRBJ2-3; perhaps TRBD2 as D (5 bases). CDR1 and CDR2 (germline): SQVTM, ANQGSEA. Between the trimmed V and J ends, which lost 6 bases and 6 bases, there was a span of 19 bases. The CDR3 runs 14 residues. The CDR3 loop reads CSVRSGMDWDTQYF. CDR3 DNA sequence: TGCAGCGTGCGTTCGGGGATGGACTGGGATACGCAGTATTTT.

The CDR3 loop is CASSTGELFF. The CDR3 nucleotides are TGTGCCAGTAGCACCGGGGAGCTGTTTTTT. V usage is TRBV28 and J usage is TRBJ2-2; D is unresolved. The CDR3 loop spans 10 amino acids. V lost 9 bases, J lost 4 bases, and 3 bases lay in between. Germline V gene sequence: CDR1 MDHEN, CDR2 SYDVKM.

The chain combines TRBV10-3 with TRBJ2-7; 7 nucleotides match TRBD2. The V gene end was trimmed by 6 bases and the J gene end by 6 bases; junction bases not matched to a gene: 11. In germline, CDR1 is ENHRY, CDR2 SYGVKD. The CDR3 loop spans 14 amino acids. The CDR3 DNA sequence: TGTGCCATCAGGGGGGAGGGAGGGTATGGCGAGCAGTACTTC. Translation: CAIRGEGGYGEQYF.

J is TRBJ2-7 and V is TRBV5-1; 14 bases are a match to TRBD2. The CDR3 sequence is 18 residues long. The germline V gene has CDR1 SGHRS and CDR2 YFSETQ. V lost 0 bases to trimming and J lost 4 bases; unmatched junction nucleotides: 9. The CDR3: CASSLAPQRLAGGYEQYF. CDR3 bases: TGCGCCAGCAGCTTGGCCCCTCAACGACTAGCGGGAGGGTACGAGCAGTACTTC.

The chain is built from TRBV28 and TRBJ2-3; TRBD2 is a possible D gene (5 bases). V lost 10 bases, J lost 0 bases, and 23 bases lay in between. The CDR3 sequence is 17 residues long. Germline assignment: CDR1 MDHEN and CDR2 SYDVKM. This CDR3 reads CATAGGVLGSSTDTQYF. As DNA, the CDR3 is TGTGCCACTGCGGGCGGAGTCTTGGGATCTAGCACAGATACGCAGTATTTT.

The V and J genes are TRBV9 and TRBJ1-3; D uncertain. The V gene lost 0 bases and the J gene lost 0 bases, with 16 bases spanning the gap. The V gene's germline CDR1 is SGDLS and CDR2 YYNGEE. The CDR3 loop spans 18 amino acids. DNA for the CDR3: TGTGCCAGCAGCGTAGCTACGGGAACACAAAGCTCTGGAAACACCATATATTTT. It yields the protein CASSVATGTQSSGNTIYF.

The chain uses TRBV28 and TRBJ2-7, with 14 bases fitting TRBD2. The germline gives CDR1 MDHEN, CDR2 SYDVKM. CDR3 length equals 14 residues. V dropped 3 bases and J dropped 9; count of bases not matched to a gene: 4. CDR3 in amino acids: CASSLPGTSGGQYF. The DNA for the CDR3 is TGTGCCAGCAGTTTGCCCGGGACTAGCGGGGGGCAGTACTTC.

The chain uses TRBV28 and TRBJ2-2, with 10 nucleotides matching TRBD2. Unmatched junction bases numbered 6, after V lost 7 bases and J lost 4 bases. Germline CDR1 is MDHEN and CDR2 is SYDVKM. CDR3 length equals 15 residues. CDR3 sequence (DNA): TGTGCCAGCAAGCCGGGACTAGCGACCACCGGGGAGCTGTTTTTT. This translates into CASKPGLATTGELFF.

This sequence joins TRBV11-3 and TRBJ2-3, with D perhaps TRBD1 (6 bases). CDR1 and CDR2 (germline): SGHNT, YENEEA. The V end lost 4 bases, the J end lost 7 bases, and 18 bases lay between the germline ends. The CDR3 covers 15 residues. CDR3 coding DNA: TGTGCCAGCAGCTCCTCCTCTTATGGGGGCAATACGCAGTATTTT. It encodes CASSSSSYGGNTQYF.

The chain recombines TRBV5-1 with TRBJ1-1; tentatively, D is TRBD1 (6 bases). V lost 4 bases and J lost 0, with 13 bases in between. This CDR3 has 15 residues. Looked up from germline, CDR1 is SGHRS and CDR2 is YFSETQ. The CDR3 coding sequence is TGCGCCAGCAGCAACGGACAGAAACTGAACACTGAAGCTTTCTTT. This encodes CASSNGQKLNTEAFF.

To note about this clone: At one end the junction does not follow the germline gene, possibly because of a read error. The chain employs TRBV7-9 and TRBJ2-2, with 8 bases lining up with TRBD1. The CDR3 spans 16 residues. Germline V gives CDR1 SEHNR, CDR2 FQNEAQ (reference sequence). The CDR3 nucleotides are TGTTCCAGCAGCCTACCCGGGACAGGGAACACCGGGGAGCTGTTTTTT. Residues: CSSSLPGTGNTGELFF. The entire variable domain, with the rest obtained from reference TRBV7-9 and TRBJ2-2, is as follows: DTGVSQNPRHKITKRGQNVTFRCDPISEHNRLYWYRQTLGQGPEFLTYFQNEAQLEKSRLLSDRFSAERPKGSFSTLEIQRTEQGDSAMYLCSSSLPGTGNTGELFFGEGSRLTVL.

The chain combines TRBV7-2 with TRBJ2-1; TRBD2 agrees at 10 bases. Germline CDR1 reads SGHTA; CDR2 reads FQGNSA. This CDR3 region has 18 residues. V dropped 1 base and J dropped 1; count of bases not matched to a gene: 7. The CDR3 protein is CASSLVGASGRSYNEQFF. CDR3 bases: TGTGCCAGCAGCTTAGTTGGGGCTAGCGGGAGATCCTACAATGAGCAGTTCTTC.

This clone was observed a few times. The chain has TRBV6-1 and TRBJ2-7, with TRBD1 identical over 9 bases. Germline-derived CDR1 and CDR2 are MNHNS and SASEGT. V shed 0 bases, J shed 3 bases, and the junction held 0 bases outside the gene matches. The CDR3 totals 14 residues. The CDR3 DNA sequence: TGTGCCAGCAGTGAAGCGACAGGGGGCTACGAGCAGTACTTC. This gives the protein CASSEATGGYEQYF.

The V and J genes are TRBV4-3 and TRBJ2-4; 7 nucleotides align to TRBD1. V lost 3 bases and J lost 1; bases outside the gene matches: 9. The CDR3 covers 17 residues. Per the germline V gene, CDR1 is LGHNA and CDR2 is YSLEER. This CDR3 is CASSHQEQGVAKNIQYF. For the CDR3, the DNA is TGCGCCAGCAGCCACCAGGAGCAGGGGGTGGCCAAAAACATTCAGTACTTC.

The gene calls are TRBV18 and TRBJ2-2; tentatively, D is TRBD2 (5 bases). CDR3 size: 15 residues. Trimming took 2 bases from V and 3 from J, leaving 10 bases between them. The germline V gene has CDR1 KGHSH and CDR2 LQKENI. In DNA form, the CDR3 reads TGTGCCAGCTCACCAAAACGGGGAGACACCGGGGAGCTGTTTTTT. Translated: CASSPKRGDTGELFF.

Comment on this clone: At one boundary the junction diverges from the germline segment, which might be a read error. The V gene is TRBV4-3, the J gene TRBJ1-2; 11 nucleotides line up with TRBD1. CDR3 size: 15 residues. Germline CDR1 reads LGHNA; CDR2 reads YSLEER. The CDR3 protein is CASSQGTGGDYGYPF. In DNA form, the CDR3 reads TGCGCCAGCAGCCAAGGGACAGGGGGCGACTATGGCTACCCCTTC.

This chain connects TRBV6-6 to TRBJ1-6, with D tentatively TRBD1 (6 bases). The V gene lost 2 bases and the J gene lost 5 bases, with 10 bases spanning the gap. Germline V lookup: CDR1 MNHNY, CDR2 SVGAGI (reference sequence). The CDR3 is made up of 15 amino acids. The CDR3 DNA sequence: TGTGCCAGCAGTTACGGGCACAGGGATAATTCACCCCTCCACTTT. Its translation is CASSYGHRDNSPLHF.

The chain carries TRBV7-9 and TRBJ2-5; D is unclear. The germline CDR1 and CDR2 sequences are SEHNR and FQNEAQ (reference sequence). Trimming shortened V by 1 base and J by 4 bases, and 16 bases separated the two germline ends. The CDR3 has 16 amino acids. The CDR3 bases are TGTGCCAGCAGCTTAGTATCGCTTCCGGCTAGAGAGACCCAGTACTTC. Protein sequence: CASSLVSLPARETQYF.

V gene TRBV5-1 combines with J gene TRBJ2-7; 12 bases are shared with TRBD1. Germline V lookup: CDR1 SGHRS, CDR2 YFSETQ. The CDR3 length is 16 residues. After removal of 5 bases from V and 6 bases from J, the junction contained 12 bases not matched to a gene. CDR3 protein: CASRSLPGTGGREQYF. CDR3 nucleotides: TGCGCCAGCAGATCCCTTCCCGGGACAGGGGGCCGCGAGCAGTACTTC.